Given below is one TCR beta chain in context. What this receptor recognizes is not known. Base qualities are not provided; no much larger clone lies one nucleotide away. CD8 naive samples were CD45RO-negative cells positively selected for CCR7, giving a CD45RA+CCR7+ population that excluded TemRA cells. The donors were healthy, HIV-negative adults who had no recently reported acute infections or vaccinations. Every donor was a Caucasian adult residing in Nashville, Tennessee, USA. Blood was obtained by leukapheresis, after which PBMCs were separated by Ficoll-Histopaque density gradient centrifugation and cryopreserved in liquid nitrogen vapor phase. Analytical flow cytometry was used to check the purity and quantity of every magnetically sorted T cell population. From each sorted fraction, genomic DNA was isolated and quantified by UV absorbance on a Nanodrop 2000c. These data originate in a study of shared clonotypes between healthy human individuals (dated by TCRdb to 2018 to 2021). The study in broad terms: Three men and a couple of women, aged 18 to 49 years, made up the cohort. Blood TCR repertoires of five healthy adults were deeply sequenced to estimate repertoire size and the extent of clonotype sharing between individuals. Each donor's leukapheresis produced roughly between roughly 0.85 and 10 billion PBMCs. Per donor, three plates each were used for CD4 naive and CD4 memory, two for CD8 naive, and one for CD8 memory. Different laboratories and diverse techniques were used to prepare libraries and sequence TCR repertoires, to increase sequencing depth and limit assay-specific biases. What the research found in general, with its limitations: Clonotypes shared by all four sorted-subset donors showed higher generation probabilities than non-shared clonotypes. Because the study included only a small number of donors, the genetic and exposure-history diversity represented was limited. About 5% of naive CD4, 3.5% of naive CD8, approximately 2% of memory CD4, and 0.4% of memory CD8 clonotypes were shared across several donors. Incomplete sequencing was indicated by rarefaction of sorted-subset datasets, despite the large sequencing depth. Pairwise subsampling indicated that sequencing depth was expected to affect the degree of clonotype sharing among donors. Sampling was restricted to blood, and TCR repertoires in tissue are likely to differ from TCR repertoires in blood. Naive subsets generally had larger estimated clonotype richness than memory subsets.

Using the deep immunoSEQ assay, TCR CDR3 regions were amplified from genomic DNA by multiplex PCR. Extracted genomic DNA from each cell subset was distributed evenly across all wells of several immunoSEQ 96-well plates, and each plate was treated as a replicate. For sorted subsets, each replicate PCR was loaded with approximately 0.2 ug genomic DNA, equivalent to 30,000 to 35,000 T cell genomes. Purified libraries were quantified with a Qubit 3.0 fluorometer, sized on a Bioanalyzer 2100, and re-quantified with the KAPA Library Quantification kit. Every immunoSEQ 96-well plate was sequenced on a separate single-read 150-cycle Illumina NextSeq 550 flow cell. In the authors' own workflow: Because the immunoSEQ output included only junctional sequences and no quality scores, the filtering could not be the same as the filtering used for full-length reads. To assign V/J genes and CDR3, sequences were annotated against IMGT germline references using PyIR, a Python wrapper for IgBLAST v1.9. Reads with weak V/J assignments (E-value above 1e-6), missing CDR3, stop codons, out-of-frame junctions, or ambiguous translated residues were removed. V3J clonotypes were defined as sequences sharing the same inferred V gene, J gene, and CDR3 amino acid sequence. The percentage overlap between two repertoires was calculated by dividing the number of shared unique clonotypes by the size of the smaller repertoire. Repertoire richness was assessed with RTK rarefaction, the Chao1 estimator, and Recon v2.1 estimates of unobserved clonotypes. Generation probabilities were computed with OLGA for all TCRbeta clonotypes obtained by the gDNA method from a few donors. This is the immuneACCESS table as TCRdb keeps it, with only in-frame sequences that have V and J called. A part of the clones is gone; compared with another copy, unresolved V genes explain less than half, and the rest is unexplained. D and trimming were read from the DNA, whereas the V and J calls and clone size are those reported in that table. This sample gives more than 600,000 clones in total; roughly 94% of them show up just once. The ten biggest clones cover approximately 24% of the sample.

After removal of 6 bases from V and 4 bases from J, the junction retains 8 bases not matched to a gene. The CDR3 has 15 amino acids, counting the end cysteine and phenylalanine. Only the CDR3 portion is preserved as DNA: 45 bases, with reading frame beginning at the first base. Based on the germline V gene, the CDR1 and CDR2 sequences are SGHAT and FQNNGV. The clonotype was recovered from a man aged 25 to 40 in good health. The specimen was naive CD8+ T cells sorted from blood. The cell subset or site label here, explained by the study, means: CD45RA+CCR7+. The chain employs TRBV11-2 and TRBJ2-7, and 11 junction bases match TRBD2. Here the CDR3 is given as CASSGEGLAAYEQYF. The bases read TGTGCCAGCAGTGGAGAGGGACTAGCGGCATACGAGCAGTACTTC.